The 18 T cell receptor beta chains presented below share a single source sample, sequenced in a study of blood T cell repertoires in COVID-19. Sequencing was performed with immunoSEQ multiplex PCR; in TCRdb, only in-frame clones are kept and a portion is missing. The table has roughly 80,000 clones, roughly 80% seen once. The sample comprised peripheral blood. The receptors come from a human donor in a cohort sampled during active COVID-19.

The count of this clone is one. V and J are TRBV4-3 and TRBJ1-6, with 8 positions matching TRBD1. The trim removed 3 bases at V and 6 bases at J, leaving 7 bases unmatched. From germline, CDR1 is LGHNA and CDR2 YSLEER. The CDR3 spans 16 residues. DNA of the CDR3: TGCGCCAGCAGCCATAACAGGGGGGAAGGTAATTCACCCCTCCACTTT. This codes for CASSHNRGEGNSPLHF.

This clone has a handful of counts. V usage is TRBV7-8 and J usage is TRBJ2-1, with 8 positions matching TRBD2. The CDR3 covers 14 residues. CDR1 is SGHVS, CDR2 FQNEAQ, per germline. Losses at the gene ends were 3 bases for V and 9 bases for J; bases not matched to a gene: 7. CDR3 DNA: TGTGCCAGCAGCTTCACTAGCGGTAAGGTTGAGCAGTTCTTC. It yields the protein CASSFTSGKVEQFF.

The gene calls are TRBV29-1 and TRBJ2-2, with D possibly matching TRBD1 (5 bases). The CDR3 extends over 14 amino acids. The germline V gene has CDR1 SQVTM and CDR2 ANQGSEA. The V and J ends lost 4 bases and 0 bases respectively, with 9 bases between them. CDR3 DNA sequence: TGCAGCGTTGGGGCGACAGCGAACACCGGGGAGCTGTTTTTT. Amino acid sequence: CSVGATANTGELFF.

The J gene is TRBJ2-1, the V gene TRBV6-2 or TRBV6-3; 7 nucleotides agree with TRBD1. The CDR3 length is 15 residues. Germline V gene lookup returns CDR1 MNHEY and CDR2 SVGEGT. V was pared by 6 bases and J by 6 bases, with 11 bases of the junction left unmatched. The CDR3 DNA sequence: TGTGCCAGCAGCCAGGGACAGACCCCTATCAATGAGCAGTTCTTC. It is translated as CASSQGQTPINEQFF.

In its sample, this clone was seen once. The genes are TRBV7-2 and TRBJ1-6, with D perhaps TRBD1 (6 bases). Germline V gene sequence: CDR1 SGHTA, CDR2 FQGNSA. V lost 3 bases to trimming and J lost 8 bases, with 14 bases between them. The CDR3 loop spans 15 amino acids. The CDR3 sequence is CASSFGTPPYSPLHF. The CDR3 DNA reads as TGTGCCAGCAGCTTCGGGACACCACCATATTCACCCCTCCACTTT.

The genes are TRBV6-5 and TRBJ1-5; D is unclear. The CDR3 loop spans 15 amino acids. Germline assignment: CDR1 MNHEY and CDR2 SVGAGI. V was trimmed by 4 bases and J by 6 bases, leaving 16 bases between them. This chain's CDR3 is CASSSDKYGVQPQHF. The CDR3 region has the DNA TGTGCCAGCAGTTCCGATAAGTACGGGGTTCAGCCCCAGCATTTT.

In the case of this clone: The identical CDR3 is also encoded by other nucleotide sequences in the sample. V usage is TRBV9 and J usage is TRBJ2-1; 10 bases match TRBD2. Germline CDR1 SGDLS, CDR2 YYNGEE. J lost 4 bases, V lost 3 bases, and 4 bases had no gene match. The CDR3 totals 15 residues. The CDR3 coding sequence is TGTGCCAGCAGCGCTAGCGGGGGCTTTTACAATGAGCAGTTCTTC. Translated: CASSASGGFYNEQFF. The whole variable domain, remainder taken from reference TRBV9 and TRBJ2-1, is DSGVTQTPKHLITATGQRVTLRCSPRSGDLSVYWYQQSLDQGLQFLIQYYNGEERAKGNILERFSAQQFPDLHSELNLSSLELGDSALYFCASSASGGFYNEQFFGPGTRLTVL.

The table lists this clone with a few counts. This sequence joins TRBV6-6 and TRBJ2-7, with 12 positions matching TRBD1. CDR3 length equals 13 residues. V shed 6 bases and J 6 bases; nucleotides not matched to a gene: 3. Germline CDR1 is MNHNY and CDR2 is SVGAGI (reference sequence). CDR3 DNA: TGTGCCAGCAGCGGGGACAGGGGGCTCGAGCAGTACTTC. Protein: CASSGDRGLEQYF.

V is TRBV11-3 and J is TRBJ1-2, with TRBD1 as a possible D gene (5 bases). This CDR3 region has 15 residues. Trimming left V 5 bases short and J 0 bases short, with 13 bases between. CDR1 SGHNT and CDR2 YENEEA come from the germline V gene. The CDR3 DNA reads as TGTGCCAGCAGCGCGGGGACCGTAACTAACTATGGCTACACCTTC. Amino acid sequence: CASSAGTVTNYGYTF.

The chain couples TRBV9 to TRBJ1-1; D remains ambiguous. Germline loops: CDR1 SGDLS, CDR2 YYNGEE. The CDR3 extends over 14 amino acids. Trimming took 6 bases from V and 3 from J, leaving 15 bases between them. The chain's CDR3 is CASNPPNGDTEAFF. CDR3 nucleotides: TGTGCCAGCAACCCCCCCAACGGAGACACTGAAGCTTTCTTT.

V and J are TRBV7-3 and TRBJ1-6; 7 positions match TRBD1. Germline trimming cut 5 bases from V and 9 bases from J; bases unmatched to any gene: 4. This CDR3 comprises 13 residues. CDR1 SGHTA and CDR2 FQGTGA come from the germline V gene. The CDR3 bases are TGTGCCAGCAGCGGACAGGCCGGTTCACCCCTCCACTTT. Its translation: CASSGQAGSPLHF.

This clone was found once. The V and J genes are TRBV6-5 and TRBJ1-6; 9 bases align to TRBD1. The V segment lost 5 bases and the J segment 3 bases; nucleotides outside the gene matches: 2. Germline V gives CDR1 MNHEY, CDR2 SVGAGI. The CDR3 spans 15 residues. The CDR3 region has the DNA TGTGCCAGCAGTATGACAGGGGGCTATAATTCACCCCTCCACTTT. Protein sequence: CASSMTGGYNSPLHF.

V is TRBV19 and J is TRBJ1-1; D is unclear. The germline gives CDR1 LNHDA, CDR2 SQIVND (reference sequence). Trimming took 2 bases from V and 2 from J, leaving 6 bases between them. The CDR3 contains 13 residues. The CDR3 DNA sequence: TGTGCCAGTAGTATACGGGGAAACACTGAAGCTTTCTTT. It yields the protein CASSIRGNTEAFF.

The CDR3 sequence: CASSVDGRSGGPETQYF. CDR3 nucleotide sequence: TGTGCCAGCAGCGTAGATGGGAGGAGCGGGGGCCCGGAGACCCAGTACTTC. V gene TRBV9 combines with J gene TRBJ2-5, with 8 nucleotides matching TRBD2. There are 17 residues in the CDR3. Germline V gene lookup returns CDR1 SGDLS and CDR2 YYNGEE. V trimming: 0 bases; J trimming: 5 bases; junction bases outside the gene matches: 12.

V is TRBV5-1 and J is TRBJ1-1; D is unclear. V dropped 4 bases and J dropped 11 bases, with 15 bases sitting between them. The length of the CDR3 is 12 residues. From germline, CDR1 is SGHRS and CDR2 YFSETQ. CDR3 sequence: CASSPEEARAFF. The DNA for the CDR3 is TGCGCCAGCAGCCCTGAGGAAGCTAGGGCTTTCTTT.

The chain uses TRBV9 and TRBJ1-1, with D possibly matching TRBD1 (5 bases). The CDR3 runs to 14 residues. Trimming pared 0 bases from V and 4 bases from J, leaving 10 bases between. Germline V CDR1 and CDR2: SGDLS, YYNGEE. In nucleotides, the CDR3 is TGTGCCAGCAGCGTAGGGCAGGGTACCACTGAAGCTTTCTTT. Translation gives CASSVGQGTTEAFF.

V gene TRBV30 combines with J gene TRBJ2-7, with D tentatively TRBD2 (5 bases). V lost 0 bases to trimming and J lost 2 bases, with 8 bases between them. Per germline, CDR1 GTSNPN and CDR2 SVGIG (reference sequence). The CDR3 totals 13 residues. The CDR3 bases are TGTGCCTGGAGTGTCCTCGGGGCCTACGAGCAGTACTTC. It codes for CAWSVLGAYEQYF.

In DNA form, the CDR3 reads TGTGCCAGCAGTAGTAGCGGTGTCTACGAGCAGTACTTC. Residues: CASSSSGVYEQYF. This chain links TRBV2 with TRBJ2-7, with D possibly matching TRBD2 (6 bases). The length of the CDR3 is 13 residues. Germline-derived CDR1 and CDR2 are SNHLY and FYNNEI. Deletions cut 5 bases from V and 3 bases from J, with 11 bases between. Drawing the rest from reference TRBV2 and TRBJ2-7, the complete variable domain is EPEVTQTPSHQVTQMGQEVILRCVPISNHLYFYWYRQILGQKVEFLVSFYNNEISEKSEIFDDQFSVERPDGSNFTLKIRSTKLEDSAMYFCASSSSGVYEQYFGPGTRLTVT.